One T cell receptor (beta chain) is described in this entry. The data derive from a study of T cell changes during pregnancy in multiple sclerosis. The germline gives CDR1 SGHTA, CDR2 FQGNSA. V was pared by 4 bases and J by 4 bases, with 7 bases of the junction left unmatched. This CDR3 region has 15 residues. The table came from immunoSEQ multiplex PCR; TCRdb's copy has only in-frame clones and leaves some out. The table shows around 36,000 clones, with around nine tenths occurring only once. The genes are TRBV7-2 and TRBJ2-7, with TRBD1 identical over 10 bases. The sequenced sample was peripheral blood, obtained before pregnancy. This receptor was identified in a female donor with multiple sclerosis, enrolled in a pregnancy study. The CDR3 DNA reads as TGTGCCAGCAGCTCACCGACAGGGGGCCATTACGAGCAGTACTTC. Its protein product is CASSSPTGGHYEQYF.